This T cell receptor beta chain was recovered during a study of esophageal squamous cell carcinoma under preoperative chemotherapy (dated by TCRdb to 2016 to 2018). Regarding the research as a whole: The study profiled TCR repertoires of both peripheral blood T cells and tumor-infiltrating lymphocytes. The study examined the effect of paclitaxel-nedaplatin chemotherapy on T-cell receptor repertoires in patients with esophageal squamous cell carcinoma. Several patients with primary esophageal squamous cell carcinoma made up the cohort. Repertoires from samples taken before paclitaxel-nedaplatin therapy were compared with repertoires from samples taken after paclitaxel-nedaplatin therapy.

With respect to this clonotype: Its antigen is unknown. Base qualities are not provided; no much larger clone lies one nucleotide away.

Results the study describes overall, beyond this receptor: A significant increase in TCR diversity was observed in peripheral T cells after chemotherapy, whereas no such increase was observed in tumor-infiltrating lymphocytes. Tumor-infiltrating lymphocytes after treatment appeared to come partly from peripheral T cells migrating into the tumor, rather than solely from local clonal changes. Clonotype frequencies shifted immediately and substantially under paclitaxel-nedaplatin therapy, and abundant clones were more likely to contract than to amplify. The cohort was small, with only a handful of patients with esophageal squamous cell carcinoma analyzed.

Sequences MNHNS (CDR1) and SASEGT (CDR2) are obtained from the germline V gene. The CDR3 covers 14 residues, taking in both the cysteine and the phenylalanine. Kept here is only the CDR3 DNA, which spans 42 bases and is read in frame from base 1. Trimming takes 5 bases off V and 10 bases off J; junction bases not matched to a gene: 10. In light of the paper, this sample's time point label describes: after preoperative PTX-NDP chemotherapy. Patients received paclitaxel-nedaplatin as preoperative chemotherapy before surgery. Library construction relied on PCR. Sequencing relied on a HiSeq X Ten. High-throughput sequencing was used to characterize TCR repertoires. Starting from the raw public reads, TCRdb applied fastp trimming at Q25, assembled clones with MiXCR and retained in-frame beta chains. Each CDR3 protein appears once, grouped with its most common genes and DNA. The sample contains approximately 11,000 distinct CDR3 sequences, about 63% of them found a single time. Together, the top ten hold 29% of the sample.

The chain is encoded by TRBV6-1 joined to TRBJ2-1; TRBD2 fits 8 bases in the junction. The sample was collected from a patient given preoperative chemotherapy. The origin of this receptor is a human donor with esophageal squamous cell carcinoma. The donor label of this sample is uncertain. The CDR3 protein: CASSRWTSHAEQFF. Read as DNA, the sequence is TGTGCCAGCAGTCGGTGGACTAGCCATGCCGAGCAGTTCTTC.